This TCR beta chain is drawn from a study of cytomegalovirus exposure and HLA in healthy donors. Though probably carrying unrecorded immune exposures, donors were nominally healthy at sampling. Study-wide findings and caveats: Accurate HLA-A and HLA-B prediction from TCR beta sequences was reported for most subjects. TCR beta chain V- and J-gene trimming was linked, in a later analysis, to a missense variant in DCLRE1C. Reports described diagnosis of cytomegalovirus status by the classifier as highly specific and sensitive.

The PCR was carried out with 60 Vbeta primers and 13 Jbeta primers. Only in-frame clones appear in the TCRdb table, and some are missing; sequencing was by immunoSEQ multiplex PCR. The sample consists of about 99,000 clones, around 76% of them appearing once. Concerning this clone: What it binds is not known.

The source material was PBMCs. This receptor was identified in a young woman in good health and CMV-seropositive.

In nucleotides, the CDR3 is TGTGCCAGCAGTTGGGGAGTAGCGGGAGGATATACGCAGTATTTT. Its protein is CASSWGVAGGYTQYF. This chain connects TRBV6-5 to TRBJ2-3; 10 positions match TRBD2. There are 15 residues in the CDR3. Per germline, CDR1 MNHEY and CDR2 SVGAGI. The V and J ends lost 4 bases and 7 bases, in that order; junction bases with no gene match: 8.